Listed below are T cell receptor beta chains from one sample, sequenced in a study of cytomegalovirus exposure and HLA in healthy donors. The assay was immunoSEQ multiplex PCR, and TCRdb's table has in-frame clones only and misses some. The table includes 150,000 to 200,000 clones, about 80% detected once. Specimen: PBMCs. These receptors were obtained from a man younger than 35 in good health and CMV-seronegative. Each CDR3 is given with its conserved first and last residue. The D gene is left open where the match is weak. Size tells how often a clone was seen (once, few, many) or the class of an expanded clone, and some rows leave it out.

>TRBV5-4|.|TRBJ1-2|.
CASSSTFWGYTF
TGTGCCAGCAGCTCGACTTTCTGGGGCTACACCTTC
>TRBV2|.|TRBJ1-1|TRBD1
CASRAMTGGRTEAFF
TGTGCCAGCAGGGCGATGACAGGGGGCAGAACTGAAGCTTTCTTT
>TRBV14|once|TRBJ2-2|TRBD2
CASSQRTSGTGELFF
TGTGCCAGCAGCCAGAGGACTAGCGGGACCGGGGAGCTGTTTTTT
>TRBV9|once|TRBJ1-3|.
CASSRTYGWTSSGNTIYF
TGTGCCAGCAGCCGGACATACGGATGGACGAGCTCTGGAAACACCATATATTTT
>TRBV28|few|TRBJ2-7|TRBD1
CASSAAGGRDYEQYF
TGTGCCAGCAGCGCGGCAGGGGGCCGGGACTACGAGCAGTACTTC
>TRBV11-2|.|TRBJ1-5|.
CASSSRANQPQHF
TGTGCCAGCAGCTCAAGAGCAAATCAGCCCCAGCATTTT
>TRBV7-9|.|TRBJ2-7|.
CASSLAFGGDEQYF
TGTGCCAGTTCCCTGGCTTTTGGCGGCGACGAGCAGTACTTC
>TRBV5-6|.|TRBJ2-7|TRBD1
CASSFPSTGDTYEQYF
TGTGCCAGCAGCTTTCCGTCGACAGGGGATACCTACGAGCAGTACTTC
>TRBV5-1|few|TRBJ2-1|TRBD1
CASSLGQTYNEQFF
TGCGCCAGCAGCCTGGGACAGACCTACAATGAGCAGTTCTTC
>TRBV6-6|.|TRBJ1-1|.
CASRRDGEAFF
TGTGCCAGCAGGCGGGATGGTGAAGCTTTCTTT
>TRBV4-3|.|TRBJ1-1|TRBD1
CASSQDRGAGGAFITEAFF
TGCGCCAGCAGCCAAGATAGGGGGGCAGGGGGCGCATTTATCACTGAAGCTTTCTTT
>TRBV5-4|.|TRBJ2-7|TRBD2
CASSLKGLAGVEQYF
TGTGCCAGCAGCTTGAAGGGGCTAGCGGGAGTCGAGCAGTACTTC
>TRBV18|few|TRBJ1-1|.
CASSPAINAEAFF
TGTGCCAGCTCACCGGCCATCAACGCTGAAGCTTTCTTT
>TRBV12-5|.|TRBJ2-1|TRBD2
CASIIAGERGEQFF
TGTGCTAGTATAATAGCGGGAGAGCGAGGTGAGCAGTTCTTC
>TRBV6-5|.|TRBJ2-3|TRBD2
CASSYTAGGGVDTQYF
TGTGCCAGCAGTTACACTGCGGGAGGAGGAGTAGATACGCAGTATTTT
>TRBV6-6|few|TRBJ2-5|TRBD1
CASRPGQGSKETQYF
TGTGCCAGCAGACCAGGACAGGGAAGCAAAGAGACCCAGTACTTC
>TRBV9|.|TRBJ1-2|.
CASSGPSAVYGYTF
TGTGCCAGCAGCGGGCCGAGCGCAGTCTATGGCTACACCTTC
>TRBV7-6|.|TRBJ2-2|TRBD2
CASSSLAGGSPGELFF
TGTGCCAGCAGCTCATTAGCGGGAGGCTCGCCCGGGGAGCTGTTTTTT
>TRBV7-3|once|TRBJ2-1|TRBD2
CASSSGLAGGFSSYNEQFF
TGTGCCAGCAGCTCCGGACTAGCGGGGGGGTTCAGCTCCTACAATGAGCAGTTCTTC
>TRBV11-1|.|TRBJ2-4|TRBD1
CASSEGDRELNIQYF
TGTGCCAGCAGCGAAGGGGACAGGGAATTAAACATTCAGTACTTC